This record covers a single TCR beta chain. Antigen unknown. This specimen belongs to a study of brain T cells in children with intractable seizures. Study-level points and caveats: Patients' HCMV serostatus was unknown; virus specificity rests on CDR3 similarity alone. Absence of clones before surgery may stem from lower sequencing depth.

Time point here: blood from clinic visit 5 months post-surgery; TSC patient then seizure free. The sequenced cases were selected for having the highest brain T cell transcript signatures. Before surgery, patients took at least one anti-epileptic drug. Assay: immunoSEQ multiplex PCR; the TCRdb copy retains only in-frame clones and omits some. In the table there are 340,000 or so clones, approximately 93% of which are singletons. Germline CDR1 is SGHNT and CDR2 is YENEEA. V shed 5 bases and J 2 bases; nucleotides not matched to a gene: 8. The CDR3 has 16 residues. The gene calls are TRBV11-3 and TRBJ2-5; the match to TRBD2 covers 10 bases. The specimen comprised peripheral blood, sampled 4 to 6 months after surgery. This clonotype was obtained from a boy younger than two with tuberous sclerosis and intractable seizures. For the CDR3, the DNA is TGTGCCAGCAGCCCAGAAGCGGGGGGGTCTCAAGAGACCCAGTACTTC. Its translation is CASSPEAGGSQETQYF.